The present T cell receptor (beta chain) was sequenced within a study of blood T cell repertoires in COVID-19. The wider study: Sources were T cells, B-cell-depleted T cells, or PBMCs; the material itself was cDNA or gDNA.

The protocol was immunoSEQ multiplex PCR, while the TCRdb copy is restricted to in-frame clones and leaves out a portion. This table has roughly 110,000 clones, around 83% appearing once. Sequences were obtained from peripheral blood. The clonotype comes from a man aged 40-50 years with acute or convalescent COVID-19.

CDR3 protein: CASSQEWTDTYEQYF. CDR3 bases: TGCGCCAGCAGCCAAGAGTGGACGGACACCTACGAGCAGTACTTC. The chain carries TRBV4-1 and TRBJ2-7, with D possibly being TRBD1 (5 bases). Germline V gives CDR1 MGHRA, CDR2 YSYEKL. V was pared by 0 bases and J by 2 bases, with 11 bases between. The CDR3 runs to 15 residues.